This entry lists 14 T cell receptor beta chains sequenced from one sample in a study of blood T cell repertoires in COVID-19. Sequencing used immunoSEQ multiplex PCR; TCRdb keeps in-frame clones, though not all of them. The repertoire consists of a few hundred thousand clones, with 87% occurring once and the leading ten covering around 10%. Sequenced: PBMCs or T cells enriched from blood (not recorded which). All receptors derive from a woman aged 50 to 60 who had recovered from COVID-19.

On this clone: Other nucleotide sequences from this sample produce the same CDR3. This sequence joins TRBV5-1 and TRBJ2-7; 9 bases map to TRBD2. CDR1 is SGHRS and CDR2 is YFSETQ in the germline V gene. The CDR3 loop spans 15 amino acids. Unmatched junction bases numbered 3, after V lost 0 bases and J lost 2 bases. CDR3 region: CASSLGLAGPYEQYF. CDR3 nucleotide sequence: TGCGCCAGCAGCTTGGGGCTAGCGGGGCCCTACGAGCAGTACTTC.

The chain combines TRBV7-9 with TRBJ2-3, with 9 positions matching TRBD1. The CDR3 extends over 14 amino acids. Germline CDR1 reads SEHNR; CDR2 reads FQNEAQ (reference sequence). V shed 5 bases, J shed 3 bases, and the junction held 3 bases outside the gene matches. The CDR3 region is CASSTGTGTDTQYF. Written as DNA, the CDR3 is TGTGCCAGCAGCACCGGGACAGGGACAGATACGCAGTATTTT.

The chain has TRBV6-5 and TRBJ2-2; D may match TRBD1 or TRBD2 (6 bases each). Germline-derived CDR1 and CDR2 are MNHEY and SVGAGI. V gave up 6 bases and J gave up 4 bases, with 15 bases separating them. The CDR3 consists of 15 residues. CDR3 sequence: CASRYREAATGELFF. The CDR3 DNA reads as TGTGCCAGCAGGTACAGGGAGGCGGCCACCGGGGAGCTGTTTTTT.

The chain has TRBV5-5 and TRBJ1-5; 11 nucleotides agree with TRBD1. The germline gives CDR1 SGHKS, CDR2 YYEKEE (reference sequence). This CDR3 has 16 residues. The V segment lost 2 bases and the J segment 7 bases; nucleotides outside the gene matches: 8. CDR3 protein: CASSFEPGQGGQPQHF. The CDR3, as DNA: TGTGCCAGCAGCTTCGAGCCGGGACAGGGGGGACAGCCCCAGCATTTT.

The V gene is TRBV24-1, the J gene TRBJ2-2; 10 bases line up with TRBD1. The CDR3 has 15 amino acids. J gave up 6 bases and V 12 bases, and 12 bases lay outside the gene matches. Per the germline V gene, CDR1 is KGHDR and CDR2 is SFDVKD. This CDR3 reads CASSPGQGRAGELFF. CDR3 DNA: TGTGCCTCCTCCCCGGGACAGGGGCGGGCCGGGGAGCTGTTTTTT.

V is TRBV2 and J is TRBJ2-3, with D tentatively TRBD2 (5 bases). Germline lookup yields CDR1 SNHLY and CDR2 FYNNEI. The CDR3 is 15 amino acids. With 4 bases removed from V and 6 bases from J, the gap between germline ends came to 17 bases. The CDR3 DNA reads TGTGCCAGCAGTGGCTACGGAGGCTCCTTGGATACGCAGTATTTT. Its protein product is CASSGYGGSLDTQYF.

The rearrangement joins TRBV24-1 to TRBJ2-1, with a possible D match to TRBD1 (6 bases). Trimming removed 3 bases at V and 2 bases at J, with 10 bases between. CDR1 and CDR2 from the germline V gene are KGHDR and SFDVKD. This CDR3 has 15 amino acids. The CDR3 region has the DNA TGTGCCACCAGTGATAACAGGGAAACCTACAATGAGCAGTTCTTC. As protein: CATSDNRETYNEQFF.

The table lists this clone with a count of one. The V gene is TRBV7-2, the J gene TRBJ1-5, with D tentatively TRBD1 (6 bases). This CDR3 is 15 amino acids long. V shed 5 bases and J shed 4 bases, with 15 bases lying between them. Germline lookup yields CDR1 SGHTA and CDR2 FQGNSA. The CDR3 sequence is CASSPRDILNQPQHF. Written as DNA, the CDR3 is TGTGCCAGCAGCCCACGGGACATCCTAAATCAGCCCCAGCATTTT.

J is TRBJ2-4 and V is TRBV6-5; D is unresolved. CDR3 length: 14 amino acids. The V end was cut by 6 bases, the J end by 0 bases, with 9 bases between. The V gene's germline CDR1 is MNHEY and CDR2 SVGAGI. In DNA, the CDR3 is TGTGCCAGCAGCCGAGAAGTAGCCAAAAACATTCAGTACTTC. It is translated as CASSREVAKNIQYF.

The gene calls are TRBV6-2 or TRBV6-3 and TRBJ1-5; TRBD1 matches 11 bases. J gave up 6 bases and V 5 bases, and 15 bases lay outside the gene matches. The germline gives CDR1 MNHEY, CDR2 SVGEGT. The CDR3 contains 18 residues. CDR3 sequence (DNA): TGTGCCAGCAGTACCGGGACAGGGGGAACGAAGGTCGGTCAGCCCCAGCATTTT. It yields the protein CASSTGTGGTKVGQPQHF.

This clone was seen once. The chain couples TRBV29-1 to TRBJ1-1, with 7 bases fitting TRBD1. J lost 5 bases, V lost 6 bases, and 9 bases had no gene match. Germline CDR1 and CDR2: SQVTM and ANQGSEA. The CDR3 extends over 13 amino acids. This CDR3 reads CSVTPAGGTEAFF. The CDR3 DNA is TGCAGCGTAACCCCGGCAGGGGGTACTGAAGCTTTCTTT.

The gene calls are TRBV12-5 and TRBJ1-1; no definite D call. The CDR3 contains 14 residues. V was clipped by 3 bases and J by 1 base, with 9 bases between them. Germline V gene lookup returns CDR1 LGHNT and CDR2 FRNRAP. Here the CDR3 reads CASGFGHWNTEAFF. CDR3 DNA sequence: TGTGCTAGTGGTTTTGGCCATTGGAACACTGAAGCTTTCTTT.

V and J are TRBV19 and TRBJ1-5; D is possibly TRBD1 (6 bases). With 9 bases removed from V and 6 bases from J, the gap between germline ends came to 15 bases. From germline, CDR1 is LNHDA and CDR2 SQIVND (reference sequence). The CDR3 is 13 amino acids. CDR3 loop: CASTTGYFQPQHF. CDR3 nucleotides: TGTGCCAGCACAACAGGGTATTTTCAGCCCCAGCATTTT. Using reference TRBV19 and TRBJ1-5 for the parts outside the CDR3, the full variable domain is DGGITQSPKYLFRKEGQNVTLSCEQNLNHDAMYWYRQDPGQGLRLIYYSQIVNDFQKGDIAEGYSVSREKKESFPLTVTSAQKNPTAFYLCASTTGYFQPQHFGDGTRLSIL.

The rearrangement joins TRBV29-1 to TRBJ2-3; 7 bases map to TRBD2. The V gene's germline CDR1 is SQVTM and CDR2 ANQGSEA. J was trimmed by 4 bases and V by 6 bases; bases with no gene match: 13. This CDR3 has 15 amino acids. This chain's CDR3 is CSVHGGGGGPDTQYF. CDR3 nucleotides: TGCAGCGTCCACGGCGGCGGGGGTGGACCAGATACGCAGTATTTT.